The 20 T cell receptor beta chains presented below share a single source sample, sequenced in a study of neurological immune-mediated disorders. TCRdb independently ran MiXCR on the 5' RACE reads; one entry per CDR3 protein. The data show about 21,000 distinct CDR3 sequences, with 5% to 7% seen just once and 45% held by the top ten. The sequencing sample was made of CD8+ T cells from blood. These receptor sequences come from a man aged 18 to 35 in good health.

The chain couples TRBV14 to TRBJ2-7; 10 bases align to TRBD1. J lost 2 bases, V lost 4 bases, and 8 bases had no gene match. The CDR3 is 16 residues long. Germline CDR1 is SGHDN and CDR2 is FVKESK. The CDR3 region is CASSRGQGVHPYEQYF. The CDR3 DNA reads TGTGCCAGCAGCCGAGGACAGGGGGTCCACCCCTACGAGCAGTACTTC.

This clonotype showed up many times. This chain uses TRBV5-1 with TRBJ2-3, with a weak D call TRBD1 (5 bases). This CDR3 has 15 residues. Germline V gene sequence: CDR1 SGHRS, CDR2 YFSETQ. V was cut by 1 base and J by 1 base, with 10 bases left in between. CDR3 sequence (DNA): TGCGCCAGCAGCTTGTTGGGCAGGGGCACAGATACGCAGTATTTT. Its protein is CASSLLGRGTDTQYF.

This clonotype was seen ten or more times. A read error may account for a junction end that differs from germline. This chain joins TRBV11-2 and TRBJ1-6, with TRBD1 as a possible D gene (6 bases). The length of the CDR3 is 12 residues. Germline V gene sequence: CDR1 SGHAT, CDR2 FQNNGV. The CDR3 bases are TGTGCCAGCAGCTTAGGGGGGGCTGGACCGGCGTTT. It yields the protein CASSLGGAGPAF.

This clonotype was counted ten times or more. J is TRBJ2-3 and V is TRBV7-9; 8 positions agree with TRBD1. This CDR3 comprises 15 residues. The V gene end was trimmed by 5 bases and the J gene end by 1 base; junction bases not matched to a gene: 5. CDR1 and CDR2 from the germline V gene are SEHNR and FQNEAQ (reference sequence). This chain's CDR3 is CASSLTGGRTDTQYF. The CDR3 DNA is TGTGCCAGCAGCCTCACAGGGGGTCGCACAGATACGCAGTATTTT.

Many counts were recorded for this clonotype. The V and J genes are TRBV25-1 and TRBJ1-1, with D tentatively TRBD1 (5 bases). The V gene lost 8 bases and the J gene lost 10 bases, with 11 bases spanning the gap. There are 10 residues in the CDR3. Germline CDR1 reads MGHDK; CDR2 reads SYGVNS. CDR3 protein: CASAGTAAFF. DNA for the CDR3: TGTGCCAGCGCTGGGACCGCAGCTTTCTTT.

This clonotype was found many times. This rearrangement joins TRBV6-5 to TRBJ2-3; TRBD2 aligns across 8 bases. The J segment lost 0 bases and the V segment lost 4 bases, leaving 18 bases of the junction unmatched. Germline loops: CDR1 MNHEY, CDR2 SVGAGI. The CDR3 totals 20 residues. CDR3: CASSSSFLRGEWTSTDTQYF. Written as DNA, the CDR3 is TGTGCCAGCAGTTCATCGTTTTTGCGGGGGGAGTGGACTAGCACAGATACGCAGTATTTT.

This clonotype was counted ten times or more. The chain recombines TRBV10-1 with TRBJ1-1; perhaps TRBD1 as D (5 bases). V was clipped by 2 bases and J by 7 bases, with 14 bases between them. The germline gives CDR1 WNHNN, CDR2 SYGVQD (reference sequence). The length of the CDR3 is 14 residues. The CDR3, as DNA: TGCGCCAGCAGTGAGGTGTGGGGGTCGGTTGAAGCTTTCTTT. Translated: CASSEVWGSVEAFF.

This clonotype was found many times. The chain has TRBV2 and TRBJ1-1; 7 positions agree with TRBD1. J lost 7 bases, V lost 0 bases, and 8 bases had no gene match. Germline V gene lookup returns CDR1 SNHLY and CDR2 FYNNEI. The CDR3 extends over 15 amino acids. The CDR3: CASSEALGDSLEAFF. CDR3 nucleotides: TGTGCCAGCAGTGAAGCGTTGGGGGACAGTCTTGAAGCTTTCTTT.

Points on this clonotype: An end of the junction differs from the germline gene, which may be a read error. The genes are TRBV7-7 and TRBJ1-3; no clear D gene. CDR1 is SSHAT and CDR2 is FNYEAQ in the germline V gene (reference sequence). The length of the CDR3 is 13 residues. CDR3 in amino acids: CASSLVIGNTIYF. CDR3 in DNA: TGTGCTAGCAGCTTAGTAATCGGAAACACCATATATTTT.

This clonotype showed up many times. V and J are TRBV7-2 and TRBJ2-7, with D hard to call. Germline assignment: CDR1 SGHTA and CDR2 FQGNSA. The CDR3 length is 13 residues. Trimming removed 5 bases from V and 3 bases from J, with 11 bases in between. The CDR3 spells CASSKNLIYEQYF. In DNA, the CDR3 is TGTGCCAGCAGCAAAAATCTGATCTACGAGCAGTACTTC.

CDR3 residues: CASSYDSLGTDTQYF. The CDR3 nucleotides are TGTGCCAGCAGTTACGATTCCCTTGGCACAGATACGCAGTATTTT. The rearrangement links TRBV6-5 to TRBJ2-3; no definite D call. Germline V lookup: CDR1 MNHEY, CDR2 SVGAGI. V lost 2 bases and J 1 base, leaving 10 bases between the germline ends. This CDR3 has 15 residues.

Many counts were recorded for this clonotype. CDR3 loop: CSAQDRERSYNEQFF. In DNA, the CDR3 is TGCAGTGCCCAAGACAGGGAAAGGTCCTACAATGAGCAGTTCTTC. This chain uses TRBV20-1 with TRBJ2-1, with TRBD1 identical over 7 bases. This CDR3 is 15 amino acids long. Germline lookup yields CDR1 DFQATT and CDR2 SNEGSKA (reference sequence). V lost 6 bases and J lost 1; bases outside the gene matches: 9.

There are many counts of this clonotype. CDR3 sequence: CASSLRTSAVYEQYF. The CDR3 nucleotides read TGCGCCAGCAGCCTAAGGACTAGCGCCGTCTACGAGCAGTACTTC. The chain carries TRBV4-1 and TRBJ2-7, with 9 bases matching TRBD2. This CDR3 region has 15 residues. Germline V CDR1 and CDR2: MGHRA, YSYEKL. Trimming at V came to 4 bases and at J to 3 bases, leaving 7 bases not matched to a gene.

This clonotype was detected ten times or more. The chain joins TRBV12-5 to TRBJ1-2, with D unresolved. V shed 5 bases and J shed 5 bases, with 3 bases lying between them. Germline V gives CDR1 LGHNT, CDR2 FRNRAP. The CDR3 has 10 amino acids. CDR3 loop: CASGEYGYTF. The CDR3 region has the DNA TGTGCTAGTGGTGAATATGGCTACACCTTC.

This clonotype has at least ten counts. The chain couples TRBV29-1 to TRBJ2-1; D is undetermined. The germline V and J ends were trimmed by 1 base and 6 bases, with 1 base remaining between them. The CDR3 covers 10 residues. CDR1 is SQVTM and CDR2 is ANQGSEA in the germline V gene. The CDR3 sequence is CSVEANEQFF. The CDR3 DNA follows: TGCAGCGTTGAAGCCAATGAGCAGTTCTTC.

This clonotype has at least ten counts. The genes are TRBV6-4 and TRBJ2-1; unclear D gene. The V end lost 2 bases, the J end lost 5 bases, and 7 bases lay between the germline ends. Looked up from germline, CDR1 is MRHNA and CDR2 is SNTAGT. This CDR3 comprises 13 residues. CDR3: CASSDSENNEQFF. CDR3 sequence (DNA): TGTGCCAGCAGTGACAGCGAGAACAATGAGCAGTTCTTC.

This clonotype was found many times. The J gene is TRBJ2-4, the V gene TRBV7-2, with 12 positions matching TRBD1. In germline, CDR1 is SGHTA, CDR2 FQGNSA. The CDR3 is 19 residues long. V shed 5 bases, J shed 0 bases, and the junction held 11 bases outside the gene matches. CDR3 protein: CASSLVGDRGPLAKNIQYF. The CDR3 region has the DNA TGTGCCAGCAGCCTAGTGGGGGACAGGGGGCCTCTAGCCAAAAACATTCAGTACTTC.

This clonotype was counted ten times or more. The rearrangement uses TRBV2 and TRBJ1-2; TRBD1 might be the D (5 bases). V lost 3 bases and J lost 1, with 9 bases in between. The germline gives CDR1 SNHLY, CDR2 FYNNEI. CDR3 length equals 14 residues. The CDR3 bases are TGTGCCAGCAGTGACACAGGAAATAACTATGGCTACACCTTC. Amino acid sequence: CASSDTGNNYGYTF.

This clonotype was seen at least ten times. V gene TRBV9 combines with J gene TRBJ2-2; 7 bases align to TRBD2. J was trimmed by 0 bases and V by 6 bases; bases with no gene match: 5. CDR3 size: 15 residues. Germline CDR1 SGDLS, CDR2 YYNGEE. The CDR3 DNA reads TGTGCCAGCAATTCGGCGGGGGCGAACACCGGGGAGCTGTTTTTT. This encodes CASNSAGANTGELFF. The whole variable domain, remainder taken from reference TRBV9 and TRBJ2-2, is DSGVTQTPKHLITATGQRVTLRCSPRSGDLSVYWYQQSLDQGLQFLIQYYNGEERAKGNILERFSAQQFPDLHSELNLSSLELGDSALYFCASNSAGANTGELFFGEGSRLTVL.

The J gene is TRBJ1-6, the V gene TRBV6-6, with D uncertain. The CDR3 has 16 amino acids. Germline V gene data show CDR1 as MNHNY and CDR2 as SVGAGI (reference sequence). Deletions cut 1 base from V and 10 bases from J, with 17 bases between. CDR3 DNA: TGTGCCAGCAGTTACTACGTAATGGGGAGTGAATCACCCCTCCACTTT. It codes for CASSYYVMGSESPLHF.